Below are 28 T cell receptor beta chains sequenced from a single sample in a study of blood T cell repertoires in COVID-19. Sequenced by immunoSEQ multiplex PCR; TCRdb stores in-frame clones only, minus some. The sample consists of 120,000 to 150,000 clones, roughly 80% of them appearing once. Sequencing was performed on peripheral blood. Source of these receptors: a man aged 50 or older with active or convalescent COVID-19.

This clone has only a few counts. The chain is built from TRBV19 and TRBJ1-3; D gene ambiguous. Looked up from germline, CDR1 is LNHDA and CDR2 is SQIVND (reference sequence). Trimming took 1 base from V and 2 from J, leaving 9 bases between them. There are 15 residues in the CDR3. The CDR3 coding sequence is TGTGCCAGTAGTATAGGCGGCGTCGCTGGAAACACCATATATTTT. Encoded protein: CASSIGGVAGNTIYF.

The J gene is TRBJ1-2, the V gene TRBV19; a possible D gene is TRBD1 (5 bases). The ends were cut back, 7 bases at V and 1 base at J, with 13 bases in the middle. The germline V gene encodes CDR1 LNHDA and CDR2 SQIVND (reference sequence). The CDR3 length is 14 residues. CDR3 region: CASTPWGVNYGYTF. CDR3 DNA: TGTGCCAGTACCCCTTGGGGGGTTAACTATGGCTACACCTTC.

The CDR3 reads CASSKQGYEQYF. Here the CDR3 DNA reads TGTGCCAGCAGTAAACAGGGCTACGAGCAGTACTTC. This chain uses TRBV25-1 with TRBJ2-7; D perhaps matches TRBD1 (6 bases). The CDR3 totals 12 residues. The V end lost 5 bases, the J end lost 3 bases, and 8 bases lay between the germline ends. Per the germline V gene, CDR1 is MGHDK and CDR2 is SYGVNS.

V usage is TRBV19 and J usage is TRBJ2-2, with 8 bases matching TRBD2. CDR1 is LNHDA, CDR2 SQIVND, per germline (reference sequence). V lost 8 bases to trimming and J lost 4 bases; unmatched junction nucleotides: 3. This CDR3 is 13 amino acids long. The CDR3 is CASGSGTTGELFF. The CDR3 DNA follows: TGTGCCAGTGGTAGCGGGACCACCGGGGAGCTGTTTTTT. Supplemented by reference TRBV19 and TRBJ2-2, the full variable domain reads DGGITQSPKYLFRKEGQNVTLSCEQNLNHDAMYWYRQDPGQGLRLIYYSQIVNDFQKGDIAEGYSVSREKKESFPLTVTSAQKNPTAFYLCASGSGTTGELFFGEGSRLTVL.

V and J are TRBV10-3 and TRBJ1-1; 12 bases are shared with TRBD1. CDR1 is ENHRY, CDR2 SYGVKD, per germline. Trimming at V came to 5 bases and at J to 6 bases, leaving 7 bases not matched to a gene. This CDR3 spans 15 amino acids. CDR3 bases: TGTGCCATCAGTTCTGGGGACAGGGGGCGGGCTGAAGCTTTCTTT. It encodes CAISSGDRGRAEAFF.

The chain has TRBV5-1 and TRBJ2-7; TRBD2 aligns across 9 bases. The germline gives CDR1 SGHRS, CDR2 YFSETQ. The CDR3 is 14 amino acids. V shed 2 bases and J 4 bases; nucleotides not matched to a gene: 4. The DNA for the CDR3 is TGCGCCAGCAGCTTTGCGGGAGGGGAATACGAGCAGTACTTC. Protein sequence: CASSFAGGEYEQYF. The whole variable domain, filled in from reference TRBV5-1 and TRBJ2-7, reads KAGVTQTPRYLIKTRGQQVTLSCSPISGHRSVSWYQQTPGQGLQFLFEYFSETQRNKGNFPGRFSGRQFSNSRSEMNVSTLELGDSALYLCASSFAGGEYEQYFGPGTRLTVT.

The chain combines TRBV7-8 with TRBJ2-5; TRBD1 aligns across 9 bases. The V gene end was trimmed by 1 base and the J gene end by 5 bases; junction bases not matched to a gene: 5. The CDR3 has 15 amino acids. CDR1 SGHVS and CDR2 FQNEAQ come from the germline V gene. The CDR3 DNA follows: TGTGCCAGCAGCTTAGTGACAGGGGGGTCCGAGACCCAGTACTTC. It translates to CASSLVTGGSETQYF.

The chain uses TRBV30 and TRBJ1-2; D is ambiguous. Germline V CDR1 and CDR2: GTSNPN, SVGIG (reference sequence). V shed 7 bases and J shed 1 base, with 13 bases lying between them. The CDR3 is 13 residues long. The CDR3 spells CASQSGNNYGYTF. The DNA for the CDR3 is TGTGCCTCCCAATCAGGCAATAACTATGGCTACACCTTC.

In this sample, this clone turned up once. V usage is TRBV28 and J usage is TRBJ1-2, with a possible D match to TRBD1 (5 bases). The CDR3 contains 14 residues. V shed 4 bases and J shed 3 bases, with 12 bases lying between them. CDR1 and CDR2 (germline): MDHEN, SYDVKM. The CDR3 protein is CASSSRGDDYGYTF. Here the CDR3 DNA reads TGTGCCAGCAGTTCTAGGGGCGACGACTATGGCTACACCTTC.

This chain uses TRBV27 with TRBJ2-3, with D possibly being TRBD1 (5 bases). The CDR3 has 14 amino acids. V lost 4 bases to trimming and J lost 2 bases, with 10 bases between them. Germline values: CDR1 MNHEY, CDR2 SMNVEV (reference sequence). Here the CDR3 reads CASSSPGLTDTQYF. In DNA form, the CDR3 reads TGTGCCAGCAGTTCACCAGGGCTCACAGATACGCAGTATTTT.

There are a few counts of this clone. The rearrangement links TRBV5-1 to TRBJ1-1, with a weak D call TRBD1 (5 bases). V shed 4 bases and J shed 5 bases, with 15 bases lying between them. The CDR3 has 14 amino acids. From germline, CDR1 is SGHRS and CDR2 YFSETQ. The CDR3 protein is CASSTRRGETEAFF. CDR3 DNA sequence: TGCGCCAGCAGCACCCGCCGGGGGGAAACTGAAGCTTTCTTT. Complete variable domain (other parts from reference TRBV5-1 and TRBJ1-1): KAGVTQTPRYLIKTRGQQVTLSCSPISGHRSVSWYQQTPGQGLQFLFEYFSETQRNKGNFPGRFSGRQFSNSRSEMNVSTLELGDSALYLCASSTRRGETEAFFGQGTRLTVV.

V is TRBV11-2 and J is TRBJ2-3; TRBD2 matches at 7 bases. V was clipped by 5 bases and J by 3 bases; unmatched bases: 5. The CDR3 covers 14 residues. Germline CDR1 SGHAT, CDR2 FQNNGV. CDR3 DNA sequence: TGTGCCAGCAGCCCGGGACTACCTACAGATACGCAGTATTTT. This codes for CASSPGLPTDTQYF.

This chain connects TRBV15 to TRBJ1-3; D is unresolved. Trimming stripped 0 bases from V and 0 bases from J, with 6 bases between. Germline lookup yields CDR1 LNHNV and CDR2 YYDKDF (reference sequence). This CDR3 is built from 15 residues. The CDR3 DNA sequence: TGTGCCACCAGCAGAGATCAGGCCTCTGGAAACACCATATATTTT. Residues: CATSRDQASGNTIYF.

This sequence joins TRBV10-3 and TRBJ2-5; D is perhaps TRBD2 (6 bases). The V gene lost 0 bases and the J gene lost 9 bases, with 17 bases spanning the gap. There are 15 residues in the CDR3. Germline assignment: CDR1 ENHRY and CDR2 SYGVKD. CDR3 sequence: CAISESRTTTGAQYF. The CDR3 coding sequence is TGTGCCATCAGTGAGTCGAGGACGACGACGGGGGCCCAGTACTTC.

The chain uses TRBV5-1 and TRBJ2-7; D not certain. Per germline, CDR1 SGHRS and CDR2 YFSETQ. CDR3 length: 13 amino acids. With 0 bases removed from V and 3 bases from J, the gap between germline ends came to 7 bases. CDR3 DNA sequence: TGCGCCAGCAGCTTGGAGCCCCTCTACGAGCAGTACTTC. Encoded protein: CASSLEPLYEQYF. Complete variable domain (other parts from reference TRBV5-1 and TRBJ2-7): KAGVTQTPRYLIKTRGQQVTLSCSPISGHRSVSWYQQTPGQGLQFLFEYFSETQRNKGNFPGRFSGRQFSNSRSEMNVSTLELGDSALYLCASSLEPLYEQYFGPGTRLTVT.

The CDR3 region has the DNA TGTGCCAGCCGCGGGACAGGTTTTTATGGCTACACCTTC. Protein: CASRGTGFYGYTF. The chain recombines TRBV9 with TRBJ1-2, with 8 positions matching TRBD1. CDR3 length: 13 amino acids. Germline V lookup: CDR1 SGDLS, CDR2 YYNGEE. V was clipped by 7 bases and J by 5 bases; unmatched bases: 7.

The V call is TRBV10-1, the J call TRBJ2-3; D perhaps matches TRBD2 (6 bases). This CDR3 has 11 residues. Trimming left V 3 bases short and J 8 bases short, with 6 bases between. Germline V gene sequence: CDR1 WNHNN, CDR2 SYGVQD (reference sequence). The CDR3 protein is CASSDGGTQYF. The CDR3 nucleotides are TGCGCCAGCAGTGACGGGGGTACGCAGTATTTT.

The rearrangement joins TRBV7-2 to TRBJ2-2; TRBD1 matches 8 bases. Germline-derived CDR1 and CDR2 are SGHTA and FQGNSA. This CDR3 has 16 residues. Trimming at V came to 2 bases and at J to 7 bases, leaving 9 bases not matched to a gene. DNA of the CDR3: TGTGCCAGCAGCTTAAAGGTTTCAGGGGGCGGCGGGGAGCTGTTTTTT. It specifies CASSLKVSGGGGELFF.

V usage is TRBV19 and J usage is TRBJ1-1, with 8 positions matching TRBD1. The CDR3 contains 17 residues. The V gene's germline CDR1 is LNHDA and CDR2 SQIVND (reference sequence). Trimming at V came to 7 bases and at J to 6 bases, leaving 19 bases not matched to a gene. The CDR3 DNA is TGTGCCAGTAACCCCCTCCATTCCGGGACAGGAAACTCTGAAGCTTTCTTT. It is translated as CASNPLHSGTGNSEAFF.

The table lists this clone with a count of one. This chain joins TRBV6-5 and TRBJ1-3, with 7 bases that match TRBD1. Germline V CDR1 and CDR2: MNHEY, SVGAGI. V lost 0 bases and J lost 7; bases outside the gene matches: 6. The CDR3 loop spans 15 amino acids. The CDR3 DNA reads TGTGCCAGCAGTTACTCGACAGGGTTGGGGAACACCATATATTTT. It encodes CASSYSTGLGNTIYF.

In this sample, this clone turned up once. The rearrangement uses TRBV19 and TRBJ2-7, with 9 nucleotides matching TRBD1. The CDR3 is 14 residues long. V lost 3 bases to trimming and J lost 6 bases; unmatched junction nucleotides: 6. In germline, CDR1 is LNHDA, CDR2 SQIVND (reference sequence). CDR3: CASSIGTGMGEQYF. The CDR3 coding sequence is TGTGCCAGTAGTATCGGGACAGGGATGGGCGAGCAGTACTTC. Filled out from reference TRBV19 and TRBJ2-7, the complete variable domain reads DGGITQSPKYLFRKEGQNVTLSCEQNLNHDAMYWYRQDPGQGLRLIYYSQIVNDFQKGDIAEGYSVSREKKESFPLTVTSAQKNPTAFYLCASSIGTGMGEQYFGPGTRLTVT.

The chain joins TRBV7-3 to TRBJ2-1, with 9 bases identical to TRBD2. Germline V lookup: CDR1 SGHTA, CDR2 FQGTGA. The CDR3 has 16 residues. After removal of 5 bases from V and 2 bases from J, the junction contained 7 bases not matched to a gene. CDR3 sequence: CASSTPSGKTYNEQFF. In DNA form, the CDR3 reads TGTGCCAGCAGCACTCCTAGCGGGAAGACCTACAATGAGCAGTTCTTC.

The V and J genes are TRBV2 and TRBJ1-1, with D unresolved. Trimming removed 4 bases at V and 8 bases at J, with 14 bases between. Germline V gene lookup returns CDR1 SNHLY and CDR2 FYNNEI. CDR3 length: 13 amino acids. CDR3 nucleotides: TGTGCCAGCAGTGGTCTGAGGACTCTGGAAGCTTTCTTT. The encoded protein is CASSGLRTLEAFF. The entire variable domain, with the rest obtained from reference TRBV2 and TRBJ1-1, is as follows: EPEVTQTPSHQVTQMGQEVILRCVPISNHLYFYWYRQILGQKVEFLVSFYNNEISEKSEIFDDQFSVERPDGSNFTLKIRSTKLEDSAMYFCASSGLRTLEAFFGQGTRLTVV.

CDR3 bases: TGTGCCAGCAGCTTAGAGCGGCCGGGACTAGCGGGAGTACCGGGGATGGGGGAGACCCAGTACTTC. Translating it yields CASSLERPGLAGVPGMGETQYF. The chain recombines TRBV7-8 with TRBJ2-5, with TRBD2 matching 14 bases. The V gene end was trimmed by 1 base and the J gene end by 5 bases; junction bases not matched to a gene: 21. Germline CDR1 is SGHVS and CDR2 is FQNEAQ. The CDR3 covers 22 residues.

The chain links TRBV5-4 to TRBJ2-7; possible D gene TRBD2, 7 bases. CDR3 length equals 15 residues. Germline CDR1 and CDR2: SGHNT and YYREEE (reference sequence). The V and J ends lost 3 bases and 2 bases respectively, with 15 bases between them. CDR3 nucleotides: TGTGCCAGCAGCTCCTCGAGGGGGGGAGCCTACGAGCAGTACTTC. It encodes CASSSSRGGAYEQYF.

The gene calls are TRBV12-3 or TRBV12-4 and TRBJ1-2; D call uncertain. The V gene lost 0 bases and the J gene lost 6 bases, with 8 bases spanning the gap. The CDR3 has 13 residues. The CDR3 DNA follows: TGTGCCAGCAGTTTAGCCCCTGGAGATGGCTACACCTTC. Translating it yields CASSLAPGDGYTF.

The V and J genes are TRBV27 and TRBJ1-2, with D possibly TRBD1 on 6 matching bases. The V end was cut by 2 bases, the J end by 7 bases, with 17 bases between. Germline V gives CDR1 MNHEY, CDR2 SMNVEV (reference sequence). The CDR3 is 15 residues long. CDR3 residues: CASSLIYGQIAGYTF. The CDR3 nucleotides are TGTGCCAGCAGTTTAATTTACGGACAGATCGCTGGCTACACCTTC.

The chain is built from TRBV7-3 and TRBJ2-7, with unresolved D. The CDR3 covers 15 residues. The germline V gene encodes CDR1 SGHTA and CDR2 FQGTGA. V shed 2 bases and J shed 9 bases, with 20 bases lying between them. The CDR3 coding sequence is TGTGCCAGCAGCTTAGAGTCCTCCCCCCGCCACGGGCAGTACTTC. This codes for CASSLESSPRHGQYF. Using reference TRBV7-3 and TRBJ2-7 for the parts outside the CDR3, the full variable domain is GAGVSQTPSNKVTEKGKYVELRCDPISGHTALYWYRQSLGQGPEFLIYFQGTGAADDSGLPNDRFFAVRPEGSVSTLKIQRTERGDSAVYLCASSLESSPRHGQYFGPGTRLTVT.